Listed here are 26 T cell receptor beta chains from one sample, sequenced in a study of blood T cell repertoires in COVID-19. Profiled with immunoSEQ multiplex PCR; TCRdb holds only in-frame clones, not every one. The sample lists around 230,000 clones; about nine tenths were seen once. The source material was PBMCs or T cells enriched from blood (not recorded which). The origin of the receptors is a woman aged 40-49 years with acute COVID-19.

The V and J genes are TRBV28 and TRBJ1-2; 7 nucleotides agree with TRBD1. The junction had 7 bases not matched to a gene; V was cut back by 7 bases and J by 5 bases. This CDR3 has 13 residues. The germline gives CDR1 MDHEN, CDR2 SYDVKM. The chain's CDR3 is CASNKQGWYGYTF. The CDR3, as DNA: TGTGCCAGCAATAAACAGGGGTGGTATGGCTACACCTTC.

The rearrangement joins TRBV9 to TRBJ1-1; D may be TRBD1 (6 bases). CDR3 length: 13 residues. Germline lookup yields CDR1 SGDLS and CDR2 YYNGEE. The ends were cut back, 4 bases at V and 1 base at J, with 8 bases in the middle. The CDR3 DNA is TGTGCCAGCAGCACGACAGGGAACACTGAAGCTTTCTTT. Translation: CASSTTGNTEAFF.

The chain recombines TRBV25-1 with TRBJ1-1; D not certain. V was trimmed by 3 bases and J by 5 bases, leaving 7 bases between them. The CDR3 has 12 amino acids. Germline CDR1 is MGHDK and CDR2 is SYGVNS. The CDR3 sequence is CASSEGRTEAFF. Here the CDR3 DNA reads TGTGCCAGCAGTGAGGGGAGGACTGAAGCTTTCTTT.

In its sample, this clone was seen a few times. The chain uses TRBV28 and TRBJ2-3, with a tentative D call TRBD1 (5 bases). Trimming stripped 4 bases from V and 2 bases from J, with 13 bases between. Per the germline V gene, CDR1 is MDHEN and CDR2 is SYDVKM. This CDR3 spans 15 amino acids. The CDR3 sequence is CASSYRAGPTDTQYF. CDR3 nucleotide sequence: TGTGCCAGCAGTTATCGGGCAGGGCCCACAGATACGCAGTATTTT.

This chain links TRBV11-2 with TRBJ1-1; no clear D. Looked up from germline, CDR1 is SGHAT and CDR2 is FQNNGV. Trimming stripped 4 bases from V and 2 bases from J, with 14 bases between. CDR3 size: 15 residues. CDR3 region: CASSSLARGNTEAFF. In DNA, the CDR3 is TGTGCCAGCAGCTCCCTAGCCCGAGGAAACACTGAAGCTTTCTTT.

The chain employs TRBV27 and TRBJ1-5; 8 nucleotides agree with TRBD1. Germline V gene data show CDR1 as MNHEY and CDR2 as SMNVEV (reference sequence). The CDR3 runs 15 residues. V lost 2 bases to trimming and J lost 3 bases; unmatched junction nucleotides: 3. CDR3 nucleotide sequence: TGTGCCAGCAGTTTAGGACAGGGAAACAATCAGCCCCAGCATTTT. Protein sequence: CASSLGQGNNQPQHF.

The gene calls are TRBV6-5 and TRBJ1-4; D uncertain. CDR1 is MNHEY, CDR2 SVGAGI, per germline. Trimming shortened V by 3 bases and J by 7 bases, and 12 bases separated the two germline ends. This CDR3 is 14 amino acids long. Written as DNA, the CDR3 is TGTGCCAGCAGTTATTCCGACTCGGGTGAAAAACTGTTTTTT. This gives the protein CASSYSDSGEKLFF.

This clone occurred once. The DNA for the CDR3 is TGTGCCAGCAGCCCCGGACAGTTACATGGCTACACCTTC. This encodes CASSPGQLHGYTF. The chain uses TRBV7-3 and TRBJ1-2; possible D gene TRBD1, 6 bases. The germline V and J ends were trimmed by 5 bases and 6 bases, with 13 bases remaining between them. Germline V gene sequence: CDR1 SGHTA, CDR2 FQGTGA. The CDR3 runs 13 residues.

The V call is TRBV19, the J call TRBJ1-2, with D maybe TRBD1 (6 bases). CDR1 is LNHDA, CDR2 SQIVND, per germline (reference sequence). Trimming removed 4 bases at V and 5 bases at J, with 14 bases between. The CDR3 consists of 14 residues. CDR3 DNA sequence: TGTGCCAGTAGTACCCCAGGGGATCGGTATGGCTACACCTTC. Protein: CASSTPGDRYGYTF. Drawing the rest from reference TRBV19 and TRBJ1-2, the complete variable domain is DGGITQSPKYLFRKEGQNVTLSCEQNLNHDAMYWYRQDPGQGLRLIYYSQIVNDFQKGDIAEGYSVSREKKESFPLTVTSAQKNPTAFYLCASSTPGDRYGYTFGSGTRLTVV.

This clone was observed at least ten times. The chain uses TRBV18 and TRBJ1-5, with D maybe TRBD1 (5 bases). The CDR3 has 15 residues. Trimming took off 3 bases at V and 7 bases at J, with 16 bases between the two ends. Per the germline V gene, CDR1 is KGHSH and CDR2 is LQKENI. The DNA of the CDR3 is TGTGCCAGCTCACCGGGTGCCCAGGGCCAACAGCCCCAGCATTTT. It encodes CASSPGAQGQQPQHF.

Only one count was recorded for this clone. This chain links TRBV3-1 (or the pseudogene TRBV3-2) with TRBJ2-7; 14 bases agree with TRBD2. Germline trimming cut 1 base from V and 1 base from J; bases unmatched to any gene: 9. The CDR3 contains 19 residues. Germline V gives CDR1 LGHDT, CDR2 YNNKEL (reference sequence). CDR3 loop: CASSQVPGLAGGPSYEQYF. CDR3 in DNA: TGTGCCAGCAGCCAAGTACCCGGACTAGCGGGGGGACCTTCCTACGAGCAGTACTTC.

CDR3 loop: CASSVNREDANEKLFF. The CDR3 DNA reads TGTGCCAGCAGCGTGAACAGGGAAGATGCTAATGAAAAACTGTTTTTT. The chain is built from TRBV9 and TRBJ1-4, with D possibly matching TRBD1 (6 bases). V was pared by 2 bases and J by 3 bases, with 14 bases between. The germline V gene has CDR1 SGDLS and CDR2 YYNGEE. The CDR3 has 16 residues.

This clone was counted a single time. This chain joins TRBV2 and TRBJ1-4; 9 bases agree with TRBD1. The J segment lost 7 bases and the V segment lost 4 bases, leaving 7 bases of the junction unmatched. Germline V gene sequence: CDR1 SNHLY, CDR2 FYNNEI. CDR3 length equals 15 residues. The CDR3 DNA reads as TGTGCCAGCAGTGCTATACAGGGGGCAAGTGAAAAACTGTTTTTT. Protein product: CASSAIQGASEKLFF.

A note on this clone: Within the sample, other DNA sequences also encode this same CDR3. The rearrangement uses TRBV5-1 and TRBJ1-3; TRBD1 might be the D (5 bases). The ends were cut back, 2 bases at V and 4 bases at J, with 10 bases in the middle. Germline lookup yields CDR1 SGHRS and CDR2 YFSETQ. This CDR3 has 14 residues. CDR3 sequence: CASSLGGAGNTIYF. The DNA of the CDR3 is TGCGCCAGCAGCTTAGGAGGGGCAGGAAACACCATATATTTT.

The rearrangement links TRBV12-3 or TRBV12-4 to TRBJ2-3; 11 positions match TRBD2. CDR3 length equals 13 residues. V dropped 6 bases and J dropped 6; count of bases not matched to a gene: 2. The CDR3 nucleotides are TGTGCCAGCAGGGGGACTAGCGGCGATACGCAGTATTTT. Its translation is CASRGTSGDTQYF.

The J gene is TRBJ1-1, the V gene TRBV6-5; TRBD1 agrees at 7 bases. The V gene's germline CDR1 is MNHEY and CDR2 SVGAGI. Losses at the gene ends were 2 bases for V and 1 base for J; bases not matched to a gene: 1. The CDR3 extends over 14 amino acids. CDR3 residues: CASSYQGGNTEAFF. DNA of the CDR3: TGTGCCAGCAGTTACCAGGGGGGGAACACTGAAGCTTTCTTT.

In DNA, the CDR3 is TGTGCCAGCAGCCGAGCAGGGGTACGGGTGTTCACTGAAGCTTTCTTT. Amino acids: CASSRAGVRVFTEAFF. The rearrangement uses TRBV27 and TRBJ1-1; tentatively, D is TRBD1 (6 bases). This CDR3 is built from 16 residues. The V gene's germline CDR1 is MNHEY and CDR2 SMNVEV (reference sequence). The ends were cut back, 6 bases at V and 4 bases at J, with 21 bases in the middle.

The V gene is TRBV7-2, the J gene TRBJ2-1; D is uncertain. The CDR3 covers 14 residues. The germline V gene encodes CDR1 SGHTA and CDR2 FQGNSA. The V end was cut by 5 bases, the J end by 1 base, with 9 bases between. The CDR3 DNA reads TGTGCCAGCAGCCCGCGTCGTTCCTACAATGAGCAGTTCTTC. Translation gives CASSPRRSYNEQFF.

The chain has TRBV29-1 and TRBJ2-5; TRBD1 might be the D (5 bases). The CDR3 is made up of 13 amino acids. The germline V gene encodes CDR1 SQVTM and CDR2 ANQGSEA. Trimming removed 5 bases at V and 3 bases at J, with 13 bases between. The CDR3 bases are TGCAGCGTTTTTCCAGGGAATGAAGAGACCCAGTACTTC. This sequence encodes CSVFPGNEETQYF.

The CDR3 DNA reads TGCAGCGTTACCTCTGGGGGCTCGGCCACCGGGGAGCTGTTTTTT. Encoded protein: CSVTSGGSATGELFF. This chain links TRBV29-1 with TRBJ2-2, with TRBD1 as a possible D gene (6 bases). The CDR3 covers 15 residues. Trimming took 5 bases from V and 4 from J, leaving 17 bases between them. Per germline, CDR1 SQVTM and CDR2 ANQGSEA.

The count of this clone is one. The rearrangement joins TRBV6-5 to TRBJ1-1; a weak D match, TRBD1 (5 bases). V was shortened by 6 bases and J by 0 bases, with 8 bases between the two germline ends. The CDR3 length is 13 residues. Germline values: CDR1 MNHEY, CDR2 SVGAGI. The CDR3 DNA reads TGTGCCAGCAGAGCGGGGCTGAACACTGAAGCTTTCTTT. Protein product: CASRAGLNTEAFF.

In its sample, this clone was seen a few times. The chain has TRBV5-6 and TRBJ2-7; 11 nucleotides match TRBD1. Unmatched junction bases numbered 9, after V lost 4 bases and J lost 6 bases. The V gene's germline CDR1 is SGHDT and CDR2 YYEEEE. The CDR3 runs to 15 residues. The CDR3 loop is CASSHRAGQGVEQYF. As DNA, the CDR3 is TGTGCCAGCAGCCATAGGGCGGGACAGGGGGTCGAGCAGTACTTC.

The chain couples TRBV5-1 to TRBJ2-1, with a possible D match to TRBD1 (6 bases). CDR1 is SGHRS, CDR2 YFSETQ, per germline. Trimming took off 4 bases at V and 7 bases at J, with 15 bases between the two ends. This CDR3 is 14 amino acids long. This CDR3 is CASSVVSGTNEQFF. The CDR3, as DNA: TGCGCCAGCAGCGTCGTATCCGGGACAAATGAGCAGTTCTTC. Supplemented by reference TRBV5-1 and TRBJ2-1, the full variable domain reads KAGVTQTPRYLIKTRGQQVTLSCSPISGHRSVSWYQQTPGQGLQFLFEYFSETQRNKGNFPGRFSGRQFSNSRSEMNVSTLELGDSALYLCASSVVSGTNEQFFGPGTRLTVL.

In nucleotides, the CDR3 is TGTGCCAGCAGCTTAGGCCAGGGGTTCAACTATGGCTACACCTTC. Its protein product is CASSLGQGFNYGYTF. The chain combines TRBV13 with TRBJ1-2; tentatively, D is TRBD1 (6 bases). The ends were cut back, 0 bases at V and 2 bases at J, with 10 bases in the middle. From germline, CDR1 is PRHDT and CDR2 FYEKMQ (reference sequence). The CDR3 extends over 15 amino acids.

The rearrangement links TRBV6-5 to TRBJ1-1, with D tentatively TRBD1 (5 bases). The V end lost 5 bases, the J end lost 1 base, and 11 bases lay between the germline ends. The length of the CDR3 is 14 residues. Germline lookup yields CDR1 MNHEY and CDR2 SVGAGI. CDR3 amino acids: CASSRTGKNTEAFF. In DNA, the CDR3 is TGTGCCAGCAGTCGAACAGGAAAGAACACTGAAGCTTTCTTT.

About this clone: The same CDR3 is also encoded by other DNA sequences in this sample. The chain is built from TRBV11-1 and TRBJ2-6; D unclear. The CDR3 spans 15 residues. Trimming cost V 1 base and J 0 bases, with 4 bases left between them. CDR1 and CDR2 from the germline V gene are SGHAT and FQDESV (reference sequence). The CDR3: CASSLGYSGANVLTF. CDR3 coding DNA: TGTGCCAGCAGCTTAGGCTACTCTGGGGCCAACGTCCTGACTTTC.